This paragraph covers one TCR beta chain sequence. Its antigen is currently not known. The input lacks base qualities; no much larger clone sits a single base away. This specimen belongs to a study of blood T cell repertoires in COVID-19 (dated by TCRdb to the early 2020s). Background for the entire study: Collaborator samples came from the United States, Italy and Spain and covered acute and convalescent phases of COVID-19. The material from the prospective study consisted of cDNA or gDNA derived from T cells, B-cell-depleted T cells, or PBMCs. The dataset comprised deeply sampled blood TCRbeta repertoires from subjects exposed to, actively infected with, or recovered from COVID-19. The repertoires were released in a freely available public database intended as a resource for research on the immune response to SARS-CoV-2. The samples were drawn from the first 160 participants of the ongoing ImmuneRACE study and from 1,254 subjects provided by 6 global collaborators. A de-identified subject ID, COVID-19 status, age in years and sex were almost always included in the sample metadata. Where available, HLA class I and class II types were obtained from metadata supplied by the sample provider rather than from assay-based typing. The paper's findings and limits, for the study overall: Clinical and demographic metadata were provided uncurated, with the amount varying by source and participant.

From the germline V gene (reference sequence), CDR1 is LGHDT and CDR2 is YNNKEL. V is trimmed back by 7 bases and J by 14 bases, and the junction contains 17 bases that no gene match accounts for. The CDR3 runs 15 residues from the cysteine to the phenylalanine. Of the read, only the CDR3 DNA is kept; its 45 bases are in frame from base 1. Participants in the prospective study were enrolled through a virtual design, were aged roughly 18 to 90 years, and lived in about two dozen United States geographic areas. In the prospective study, participants were assigned to cohorts based on the clinical history participants reported in a screening survey and a study questionnaire. Recovered participants in ImmuneRACE Cohort 3 were defined by two consecutive negative NP/OP PCR tests, clearance by a healthcare professional, or resolution of symptoms. In the prospective study, whole blood, serum and a nasopharyngeal or oropharyngeal swab were collected from each participant by mobile phlebotomists. Additional blood draws and questionnaires over an approximately two-month period could optionally be provided by prospective study participants. Before DNA extraction, prospective study blood samples were shipped either frozen or at room temperature.

TCRbeta CDR3 regions were amplified from genomic DNA by means of the immunoSEQ Assay, a bias-controlled multiplex PCR. The study's own analysis went as follows. The number of nucleated cells in each sample was estimated by amplification of reference gene primers within the assay. To quantify the absolute abundance of each unique TCRbeta CDR3 rearrangement, sequence reads were collapsed and filtered. For each sample, productive Simpson clonality was calculated as the square root of Simpson's diversity index over productive rearrangements. The immuneACCESS repertoire file appears here via TCRdb, limited to in-frame rearrangements. These files lack a portion of the clones; in checked studies, under half of the deficit traces to unresolved V genes, and the cause of the others is not known. The DNA was the basis for D and trimming; V, J and clone size are from that table. This sample lists just over 300,000 clones; around 86% were detected once. The top ten clones comprise 3.5% to 4.5% of the sample.

The clonotype was recovered from a man aged 25-40 years who had recovered from COVID-19. This receptor chain uses TRBV3-1 (or the pseudogene TRBV3-2) and TRBJ2-1, with 10 bases in between that match TRBD2. The sequenced sample consisted of PBMCs or T cells enriched from blood (not recorded which). The sequenced DNA: TGTGCCAGCACCCCCCGGGCTAGCGGGGGTCGAAGTGAGTTCTTC. The translation is CASTPRASGGRSEFF.